This is a list of T cell receptor beta chains from one sample in a study of T cells in Graves' hyperthyroidism and ophthalmopathy. TCRdb independently ran MiXCR on the multiplex PCR reads; one entry per CDR3 protein. The repertoire holds around 340,000 distinct CDR3 sequences, about 18% seen once, with approximately 54% in the top ten. Sequenced material: blood. The receptor source for this set is a woman aged 50 to 60 with Graves' hyperthyroidism. CDR3s include the opening cysteine and the closing phenylalanine or tryptophan. Each record gives: CDR3 protein, CDR3 DNA, clone size, J gene, D gene, V gene. The D gene is left open where the match is weak. The size field is filled for only some rows; it gives once, few, many or a size class.

CDR3: CASSDPGQGYQETQYF
DNA: TGTGCCAGCAGTGACCCGGGACAGGGATACCAAGAGACCCAGTACTTC
size: many
J: TRBJ2-5
D: TRBD1
V: TRBV6-1

CDR3: CASSIGTSGTNEQFF
DNA: TGCGCCAGCAGCATCGGGACTAGCGGGACGAATGAGCAGTTCTTC
size: many
J: TRBJ2-1
D: TRBD2
V: TRBV5-1

CDR3: CASSLPGTGAEKLFF
DNA: TGTGCCAGCAGCTTGCCCGGGACAGGGGCTGAAAAACTGTTTTTT
size: NA
J: TRBJ1-4
D: TRBD1
V: TRBV7-2

CDR3: CASSFPRGHTEAFF
DNA: TGTGCCAGTAGTTTCCCCCGGGGCCACACTGAAGCTTTCTTT
size: many
J: TRBJ1-1
D: NA
V: TRBV19

CDR3: CASSLAAGAESTDTQYF
DNA: TGCGCCAGCAGCTTGGCGGCGGGGGCGGAGAGCACAGATACGCAGTATTTT
size: NA
J: TRBJ2-3
D: NA
V: TRBV5-1

CDR3: CASSEGQGPNYEQYF
DNA: TGTGCCAGCAGCGAGGGACAGGGGCCGAACTACGAGCAGTACTTC
size: few
J: TRBJ2-7
D: TRBD1
V: TRBV5-4

CDR3: CATSRGLAETDTQYF
DNA: TGTGCCACCAGTAGAGGACTAGCGGAAACAGATACGCAGTATTTT
size: NA
J: TRBJ2-3
D: TRBD2
V: TRBV24-1

CDR3: CASRQSGSAYNEQFF
DNA: TGTGCCAGCAGGCAGAGCGGGAGCGCCTACAATGAGCAGTTCTTC
size: NA
J: TRBJ2-1
D: TRBD2
V: TRBV7-9

CDR3: CASSDYRDKPTDTQYF
DNA: TGTGCCAGCAGTGATTACCGGGACAAACCCACAGATACGCAGTATTTT
size: many
J: TRBJ2-3
D: NA
V: TRBV2

CDR3: CAYRVNTEAFF
DNA: TGTGCCTACAGGGTTAACACTGAAGCTTTCTTT
size: NA
J: TRBJ1-1
D: NA
V: TRBV7-9

CDR3: CASSGDPTGTYEQYF
DNA: TGCGCCAGCAGTGGAGACCCAACAGGGACCTACGAGCAGTACTTC
size: NA
J: TRBJ2-7
D: NA
V: TRBV10-2

CDR3: CAWSPAGEQFF
DNA: TGTGCCTGGAGCCCCGCCGGTGAGCAGTTCTTC
size: few
J: TRBJ2-1
D: NA
V: TRBV30

CDR3: CASSPSGGAIDTQYF
DNA: TGTGCCAGCAGCCCGAGCGGGGGGGCCATAGATACGCAGTATTTT
size: many
J: TRBJ2-3
D: TRBD2
V: TRBV27

CDR3: CASSSGQGNTEAFF
DNA: TGTGCCAGCAGCTCCGGACAGGGGAACACTGAAGCTTTCTTT
size: many
J: TRBJ1-1
D: TRBD1
V: TRBV7-3

CDR3: CASSPTGAFYGYTF
DNA: TGTGCCAGCAGCCCAACAGGGGCCTTCTATGGCTACACCTTC
size: few
J: TRBJ1-2
D: TRBD1
V: TRBV9